This entry describes one T cell receptor (beta chain). A read error may produce the germline difference seen at one junction end. The source of the sample is a study of siplizumab effects on memory and regulatory T cells. Assays were performed on 10^5 or so TCR templates per sample. Profiled with immunoSEQ multiplex PCR; TCRdb holds only in-frame clones, not every one. Of about 100,000 clones listed, about 92% are singletons. The TCR comes from a human donor in good health. Sequencing was performed on Tregs sorted from blood.

The CDR3 coding sequence is TGTGCTAGCAGCCCCGGACTAGCGGGCGGCTACGAGCAGTACTTC. This codes for CASSPGLAGGYEQYF. V usage is TRBV7-7 and J usage is TRBJ2-7, with TRBD2 matching 11 bases. This CDR3 has 15 residues. Per the germline V gene, CDR1 is SSHAT and CDR2 is FNYEAQ (reference sequence). The full variable domain, in which reference TRBV7-7 and TRBJ2-7 provide the parts outside the CDR3, is GAGVSQSPRYKVTKRGQDVTLRCDPISSHATLYWYQQALGQGPEFLTYFNYEAQPDKSGLPSDRFSAERPEGSISTLTIQRTEQRDSAMYRCASSPGLAGGYEQYFGPGTRLTVT.